This T cell receptor (beta chain) is drawn from a study of blood T cells in healthy people across ages. Germline loops: CDR1 MNHNY, CDR2 SVGAGI (reference sequence). This CDR3 is 14 amino acids long. V shed 2 bases and J shed 2 bases, with 10 bases lying between them. Next came a second PCR, run for about 6 to 11 cycles, which used a sample-barcoded 5' primer along with a J-beta primer mix. TCRdb analysed the 5' RACE reads with MiXCR anew, one entry per CDR3 protein. The sample lists 1,500,000 or so distinct CDR3 sequences; 35% to 45% were seen once. In its sample, this clonotype was seen a few times.

The chain couples TRBV6-6 to TRBJ2-7; possibly TRBD2 for D (6 bases). The receptor was isolated from a woman younger than 30 in good health. Material for sequencing was blood. The CDR3 DNA reads TGTGCCAGCAGTTACGCGGCGGGGCCCTACGAGCAGTACTTC. Translation: CASSYAAGPYEQYF.